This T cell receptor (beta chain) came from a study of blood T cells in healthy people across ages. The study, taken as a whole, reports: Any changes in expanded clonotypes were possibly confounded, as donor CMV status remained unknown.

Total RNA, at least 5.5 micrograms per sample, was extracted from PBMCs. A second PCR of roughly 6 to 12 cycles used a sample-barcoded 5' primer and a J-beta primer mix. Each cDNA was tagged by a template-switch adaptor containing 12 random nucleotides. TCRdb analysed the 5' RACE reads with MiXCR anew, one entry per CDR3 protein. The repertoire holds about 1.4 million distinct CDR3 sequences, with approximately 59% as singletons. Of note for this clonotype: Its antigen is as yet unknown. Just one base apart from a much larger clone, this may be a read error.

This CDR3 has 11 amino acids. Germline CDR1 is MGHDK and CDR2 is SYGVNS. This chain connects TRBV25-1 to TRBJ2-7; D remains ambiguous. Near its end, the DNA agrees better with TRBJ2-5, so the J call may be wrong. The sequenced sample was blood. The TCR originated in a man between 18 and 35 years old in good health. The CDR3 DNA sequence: TGTGCCAGCAGTGAACACGAGACCCAGTACTTC. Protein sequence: CASSEHETQYF.